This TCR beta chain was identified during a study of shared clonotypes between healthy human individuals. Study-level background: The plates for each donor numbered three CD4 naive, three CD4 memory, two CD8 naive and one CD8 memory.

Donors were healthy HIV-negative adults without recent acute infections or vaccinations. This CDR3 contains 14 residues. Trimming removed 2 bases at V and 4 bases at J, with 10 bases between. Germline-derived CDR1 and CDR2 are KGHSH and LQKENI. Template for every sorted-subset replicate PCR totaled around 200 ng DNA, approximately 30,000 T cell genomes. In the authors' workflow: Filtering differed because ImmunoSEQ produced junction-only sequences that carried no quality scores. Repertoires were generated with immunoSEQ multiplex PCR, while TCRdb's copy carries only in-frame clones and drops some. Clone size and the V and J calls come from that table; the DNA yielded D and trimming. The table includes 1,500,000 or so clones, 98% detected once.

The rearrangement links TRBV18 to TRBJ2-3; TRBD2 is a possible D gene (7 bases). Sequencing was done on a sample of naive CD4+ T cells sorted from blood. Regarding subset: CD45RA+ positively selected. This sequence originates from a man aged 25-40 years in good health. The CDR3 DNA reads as TGTGCCAGCTCACCAGGGGGGGCCCCAGATACGCAGTATTTT. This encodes CASSPGGAPDTQYF.